A single sample is the source of the 11 T cell receptor beta chains below, sequenced in a study of blood T cell repertoires in COVID-19. The table came from immunoSEQ multiplex PCR; TCRdb's copy has only in-frame clones and leaves some out. Of 140,000 to 150,000 clones listed, more than 75% are singletons. Sequencing was performed on peripheral blood. These TCRs come from a man in his 60s with active or convalescent COVID-19.

The V call is TRBV9, the J call TRBJ1-3; D is uncertain. V shed 4 bases and J shed 0 bases, with 11 bases lying between them. CDR1 SGDLS and CDR2 YYNGEE come from the germline V gene. This CDR3 region has 15 residues. The CDR3 nucleotides read TGTGCCAGCAGCACTGGGAGCGTCTCTGGAAACACCATATATTTT. Its translation is CASSTGSVSGNTIYF.

J is TRBJ1-4 and V is TRBV5-4; a possible D gene is TRBD1 (5 bases). This CDR3 comprises 12 residues. From germline, CDR1 is SGHNT and CDR2 YYREEE (reference sequence). Trimming shortened V by 4 bases and J by 10 bases, and 11 bases separated the two germline ends. CDR3: CASSAREGKLFF. CDR3 coding DNA: TGTGCCAGCAGCGCCAGGGAAGGAAAACTGTTTTTT.

The rearrangement joins TRBV4-2 to TRBJ2-3, with 16 bases lining up with TRBD2. Per germline, CDR1 LGHNA and CDR2 YNFKEQ. V shed 9 bases and J 7 bases; nucleotides not matched to a gene: 10. The CDR3 runs 16 residues. CDR3 residues: CASTGGLAGGTHTQYF. DNA of the CDR3: TGTGCCAGTACAGGGGGACTAGCGGGAGGGACGCATACGCAGTATTTT.

This chain joins TRBV27 and TRBJ2-7; D not certain. CDR3 length equals 13 residues. V dropped 2 bases and J dropped 4 bases, with 9 bases sitting between them. The germline CDR1 and CDR2 sequences are MNHEY and SMNVEV (reference sequence). CDR3 protein: CASSLTSGYEQYF. DNA for the CDR3: TGTGCCAGCAGTTTAACATCGGGTTACGAGCAGTACTTC.

The V call is TRBV10-3, the J call TRBJ2-6, with D tentatively TRBD1 (6 bases). The CDR3 extends over 15 amino acids. V shed 5 bases and J shed 0 bases, with 8 bases lying between them. Germline values: CDR1 ENHRY, CDR2 SYGVKD. The CDR3 nucleotides are TGTGCCATCAGTCAGGGGTCCTCTGGGGCCAACGTCCTGACTTTC. As protein: CAISQGSSGANVLTF.

V and J are TRBV6-5 and TRBJ2-7; D might be TRBD2 (6 bases). V dropped 6 bases and J dropped 3 bases, with 9 bases sitting between them. CDR3 length equals 12 residues. The germline CDR1 and CDR2 sequences are MNHEY and SVGAGI. The CDR3 protein is CASSSGVYEQYF. As DNA, the CDR3 is TGTGCCAGCAGCTCGGGGGTCTACGAGCAGTACTTC.

A single count supports this clone. The chain combines TRBV6-2 or TRBV6-3 with TRBJ2-2; tentative D call: TRBD1 (5 bases). Per germline, CDR1 MNHEY and CDR2 SVGEGT. Trimming left V 5 bases short and J 4 bases short, with 14 bases between. The CDR3 extends over 15 amino acids. CDR3: CASSPVGVSTGELFF. Here the CDR3 DNA reads TGTGCCAGCAGTCCGGTAGGGGTGAGCACCGGGGAGCTGTTTTTT.

J is TRBJ2-7 and V is TRBV18; the D is unclear. The CDR3 consists of 14 residues. CDR1 is KGHSH, CDR2 LQKENI, per germline. V lost 6 bases to trimming and J lost 4 bases, with 16 bases between them. The CDR3 DNA reads TGTGCCAGCTCCCCCCGCTATCCGAGTTACGAGCAGTACTTC. Protein sequence: CASSPRYPSYEQYF.

The CDR3: CASSHRQGGEKLFF. The CDR3 nucleotides read TGTGCCAGCAGCCACCGACAGGGTGGAGAAAAACTGTTTTTT. The chain links TRBV14 to TRBJ1-4, with 7 nucleotides matching TRBD1. Germline V gene sequence: CDR1 SGHDN, CDR2 FVKESK. Trimming removed 3 bases from V and 8 bases from J; junction bases left unmatched: 6. The CDR3 covers 14 residues.

This chain links TRBV25-1 with TRBJ2-7; 9 positions match TRBD2. This CDR3 region has 15 residues. The trim removed 4 bases at V and 3 bases at J, leaving 7 bases unmatched. Germline CDR1 and CDR2: MGHDK and SYGVNS. The CDR3 reads CASSGLAGAFYEQYF. In nucleotides, the CDR3 is TGTGCCAGCAGTGGTTTAGCGGGAGCCTTCTACGAGCAGTACTTC.

This clone was counted only a few times. The chain employs TRBV6-2 or TRBV6-3 and TRBJ2-3; D perhaps matches TRBD1 (5 bases). Germline V gene sequence: CDR1 MNHEY, CDR2 SVGEGT. Trimming pared 2 bases from V and 2 bases from J, leaving 14 bases between. This CDR3 is built from 16 residues. In DNA, the CDR3 is TGTGCCAGCAGTTACCGGACCGCTGGGGCCACAGATACGCAGTATTTT. It translates to CASSYRTAGATDTQYF.